A single T cell receptor (beta chain) is shown here with its context. Trimming took off 8 bases at V and 8 bases at J, with 12 bases between the two ends. The CDR3 is 12 residues long. CDR1 MDHEN and CDR2 SYDVKM come from the germline V gene. Authors' methods: How many nucleated cells were present was estimated from reference gene primer amplification. TCRdb keeps only in-frame clones here, not all; method: immunoSEQ multiplex PCR. The V and J calls and clone size are taken from that table; D and trimming were inferred from the DNA. The sample holds over 45,000 clones; around nine tenths are singletons and the top ten take 5% to 6.5%. This specimen comes from a study of blood T cell repertoires in COVID-19. Study-wide context: Whether acute or convalescent, the COVID-19 samples came from the United States, Italy and Spain. The cDNA or gDNA used as material had been derived from T cells, B-cell-depleted T cells, or PBMCs.

The sequence came from an older man with acute or convalescent COVID-19. The chain employs TRBV28 and TRBJ1-4; D uncertain. Material for sequencing was peripheral blood. The CDR3 bases are TGTGCCAGCCTGACCGGCAGGGAAAAACTGTTTTTT. This gives the protein CASLTGREKLFF.